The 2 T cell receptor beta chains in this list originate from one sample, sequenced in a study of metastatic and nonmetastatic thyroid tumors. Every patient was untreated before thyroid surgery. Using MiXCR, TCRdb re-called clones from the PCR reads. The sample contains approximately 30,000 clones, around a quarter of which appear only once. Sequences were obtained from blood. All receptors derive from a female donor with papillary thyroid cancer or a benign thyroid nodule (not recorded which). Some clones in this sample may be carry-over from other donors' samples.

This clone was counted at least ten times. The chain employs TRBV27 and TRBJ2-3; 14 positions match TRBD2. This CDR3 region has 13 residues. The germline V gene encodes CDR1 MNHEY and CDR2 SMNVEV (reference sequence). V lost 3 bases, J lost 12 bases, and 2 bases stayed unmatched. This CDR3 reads CASSFGTSGSQYF. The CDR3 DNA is TGTGCCAGCAGTTTTGGGACTAGCGGGAGTCAGTATTTT.

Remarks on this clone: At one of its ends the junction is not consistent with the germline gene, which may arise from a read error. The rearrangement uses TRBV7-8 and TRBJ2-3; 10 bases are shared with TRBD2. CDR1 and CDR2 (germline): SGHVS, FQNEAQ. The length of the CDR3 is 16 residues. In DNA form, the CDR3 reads TGTTCCAGCAGCTTCCTCCCAGCGGGAGGGCCAGATACGCAGTATTTT. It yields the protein CSSSFLPAGGPDTQYF. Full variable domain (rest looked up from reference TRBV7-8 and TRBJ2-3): GAGVSQSPRYKVAKRGQDVALRCDPISGHVSLFWYQQALGQGPEFLTYFQNEAQLDKSGLPSDRFFAERPEGSVSTLKIQRTQQEDSAVYLCSSSFLPAGGPDTQYFGPGTRLTVL.